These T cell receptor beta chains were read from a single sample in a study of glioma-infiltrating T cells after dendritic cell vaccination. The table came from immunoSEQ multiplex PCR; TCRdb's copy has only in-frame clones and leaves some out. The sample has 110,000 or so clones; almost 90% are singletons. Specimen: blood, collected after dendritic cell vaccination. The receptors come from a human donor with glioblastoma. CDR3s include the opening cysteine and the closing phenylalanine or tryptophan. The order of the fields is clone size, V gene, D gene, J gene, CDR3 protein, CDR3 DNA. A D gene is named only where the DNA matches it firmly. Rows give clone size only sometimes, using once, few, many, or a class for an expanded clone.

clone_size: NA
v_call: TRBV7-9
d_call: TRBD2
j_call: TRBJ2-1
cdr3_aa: CASSQSSGGDYNEQFF
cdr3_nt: TGTGCCAGCAGCCAATCTAGCGGGGGGGATTACAATGAGCAGTTCTTC

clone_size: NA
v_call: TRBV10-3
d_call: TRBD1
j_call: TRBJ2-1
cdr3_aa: CAISAARDRGNEQFF
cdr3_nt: TGTGCCATCAGCGCCGCCCGGGACAGGGGAAATGAGCAGTTCTTC

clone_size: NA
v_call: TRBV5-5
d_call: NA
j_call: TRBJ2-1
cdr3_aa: CASSLEEGRNEQFF
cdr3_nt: TGTGCCAGCAGCTTGGAGGAGGGACGCAATGAGCAGTTCTTC

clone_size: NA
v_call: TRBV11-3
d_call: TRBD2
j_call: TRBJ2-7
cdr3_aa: CASSLVASGRGTYEQYF
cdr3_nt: TGTGCCAGCAGCTTAGTGGCTAGCGGGAGGGGAACCTACGAGCAGTACTTC

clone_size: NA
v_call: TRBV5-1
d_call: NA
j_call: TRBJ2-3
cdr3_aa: CASRRGADTQYF
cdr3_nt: TGCGCCAGCAGGCGCGGGGCAGATACGCAGTATTTT

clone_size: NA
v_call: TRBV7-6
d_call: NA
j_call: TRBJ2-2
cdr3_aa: CASSPGLPQNTGELFF
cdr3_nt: TGTGCCAGCAGCCCGGGACTGCCCCAGAACACCGGGGAGCTGTTTTTT

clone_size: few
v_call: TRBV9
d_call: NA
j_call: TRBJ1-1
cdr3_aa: CASSPRGAENTEAFF
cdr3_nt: TGTGCCAGCAGCCCCCGGGGGGCGGAGAACACTGAAGCTTTCTTT

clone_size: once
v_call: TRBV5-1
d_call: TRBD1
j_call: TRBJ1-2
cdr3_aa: CASSPGQGPYGYTF
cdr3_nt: TGCGCCAGCAGCCCCGGACAGGGTCCCTATGGCTACACCTTC

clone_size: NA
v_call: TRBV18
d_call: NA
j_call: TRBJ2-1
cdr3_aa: CASSLSPRYNEQFF
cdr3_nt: TGTGCCAGCTCACTTTCCCCCAGGTACAATGAGCAGTTCTTC

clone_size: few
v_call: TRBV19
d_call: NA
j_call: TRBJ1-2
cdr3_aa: CASSIEQTAYGYTF
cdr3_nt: TGTGCCAGTAGTATAGAACAGACCGCCTATGGCTACACCTTC

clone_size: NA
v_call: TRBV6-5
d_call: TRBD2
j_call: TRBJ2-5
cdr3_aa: CASSRSSGGETQYF
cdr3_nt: TGTGCCAGCAGTCGTTCTAGCGGGGGAGAGACCCAGTACTTC

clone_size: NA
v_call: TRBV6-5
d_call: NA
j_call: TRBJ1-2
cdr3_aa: CASSRRAERSGYTF
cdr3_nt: TGTGCCAGCAGCAGGCGGGCCGAGCGGAGTGGCTACACCTTC

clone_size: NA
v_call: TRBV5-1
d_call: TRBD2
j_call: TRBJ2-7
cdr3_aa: CASSRYLTSLAGIYEQYF
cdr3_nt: TGCGCCAGCAGCCGGTACCTAACTAGTCTAGCGGGTATCTACGAGCAGTACTTC

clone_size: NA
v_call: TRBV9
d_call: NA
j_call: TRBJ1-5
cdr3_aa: CASSAGLRQPQHF
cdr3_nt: TGTGCCAGCAGCGCCGGACTTAGACAGCCCCAGCATTTT

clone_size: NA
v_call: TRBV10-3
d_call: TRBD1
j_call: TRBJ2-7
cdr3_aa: CATGGQGRNEQYF
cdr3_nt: TGTGCCACCGGGGGACAGGGTAGGAACGAGCAGTACTTC

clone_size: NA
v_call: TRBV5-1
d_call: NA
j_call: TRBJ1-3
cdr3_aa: CASSLNLYSGNTIYF
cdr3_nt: TGCGCCAGCAGCTTAAATTTGTACTCTGGAAACACCATATATTTT

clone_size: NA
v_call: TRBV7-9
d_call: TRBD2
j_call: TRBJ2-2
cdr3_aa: CASSPTSGRFFTGELFF
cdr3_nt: TGTGCCAGCAGCCCGACTAGCGGGAGGTTCTTCACCGGGGAGCTGTTTTTT

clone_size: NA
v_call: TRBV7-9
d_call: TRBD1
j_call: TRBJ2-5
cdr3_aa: CASSPGTGGGRGETQYF
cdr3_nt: TGTGCCAGCAGCCCCGGGACAGGGGGCGGGAGGGGAGAGACCCAGTACTTC

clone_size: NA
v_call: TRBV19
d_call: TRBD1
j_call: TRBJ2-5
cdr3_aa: CASSRTGQTQETQYF
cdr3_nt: TGTGCCAGTAGCCGAACGGGACAGACACAAGAGACCCAGTACTTC

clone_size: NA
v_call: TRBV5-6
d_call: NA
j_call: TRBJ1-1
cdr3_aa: CASSSTLQGSEAFF
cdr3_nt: TGTGCCAGCAGCTCTACTCTACAGGGCTCTGAAGCTTTCTTT

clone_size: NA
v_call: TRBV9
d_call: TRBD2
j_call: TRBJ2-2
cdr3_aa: CASSSWTSGSTGELFF
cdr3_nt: TGTGCCAGCAGCTCCTGGACTAGCGGGAGCACCGGGGAGCTGTTTTTT

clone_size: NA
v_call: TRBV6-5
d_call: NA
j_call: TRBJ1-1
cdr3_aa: CASSYGQGRAFF
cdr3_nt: TGTGCCAGCAGTTACGGGCAGGGTCGGGCTTTCTTT

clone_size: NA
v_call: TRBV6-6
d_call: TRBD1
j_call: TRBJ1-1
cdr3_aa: CASRPGGTEAFF
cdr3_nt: TGTGCCAGCAGGCCAGGGGGCACTGAAGCTTTCTTT

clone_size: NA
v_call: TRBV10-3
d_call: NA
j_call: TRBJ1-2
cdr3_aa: CAISEFQGLGYGYTF
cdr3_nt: TGTGCCATCAGTGAGTTCCAGGGATTGGGCTATGGCTACACCTTC

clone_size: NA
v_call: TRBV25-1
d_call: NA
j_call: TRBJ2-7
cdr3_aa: CASSGGGSYEQYF
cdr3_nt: TGTGCCAGCAGTGGAGGGGGCTCCTACGAGCAGTACTTC

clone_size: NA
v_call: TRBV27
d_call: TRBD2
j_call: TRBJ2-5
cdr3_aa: CASSSSGGETQYF
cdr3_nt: TGTGCCAGCAGTTCATCGGGAGGAGAGACCCAGTACTTC

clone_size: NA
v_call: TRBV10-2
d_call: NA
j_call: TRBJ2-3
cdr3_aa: CASSVTGGGVTDTQYF
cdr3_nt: TGCGCCAGCAGTGTAACGGGGGGCGGGGTCACAGATACGCAGTATTTT

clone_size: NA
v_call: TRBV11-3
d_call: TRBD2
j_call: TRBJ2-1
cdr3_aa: CASTRLAREAPLNEQFF
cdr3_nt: TGTGCCAGCACTAGACTAGCGCGAGAGGCCCCGCTCAATGAGCAGTTCTTC

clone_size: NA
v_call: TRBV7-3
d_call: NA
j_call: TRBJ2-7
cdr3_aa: CASSSYDRRYEQYF
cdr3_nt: TGTGCCAGCAGCTCCTACGACAGGCGCTACGAGCAGTACTTC